Presented here are 10 T cell receptor beta chains from one specimen sequenced in a study of T cell repertoires in cytomegalovirus infection. A single record per CDR3 protein comes from TCRdb applying MiXCR to the reads. The sample comprises roughly 140,000 distinct CDR3 sequences, 23% of which are singletons, and around 9.9% rests with the top ten. Input material: PBMCs. Every receptor here comes from a human donor in good health (CMV status not recorded). Some clones in this sample may be carry-over from other donors' samples.

This clonotype has a count of ten or more. The chain couples TRBV28 to TRBJ1-4, with D unresolved. CDR1 is MDHEN, CDR2 SYDVKM, per germline. The CDR3 totals 14 residues. Trimming pared 4 bases from V and 5 bases from J, leaving 11 bases between. The CDR3 sequence is CASSSRTPNEKLFF. CDR3 in DNA: TGTGCCAGCAGTTCTCGGACGCCGAATGAAAAACTGTTTTTT.

This clonotype was seen a handful of times. This chain links TRBV20-1 with TRBJ2-7; possible D gene TRBD1, 6 bases. CDR1 and CDR2 from the germline V gene are DFQATT and SNEGSKA (reference sequence). The CDR3 has 12 amino acids. Trimming took off 5 bases at V and 2 bases at J, with 10 bases between the two ends. In nucleotides, the CDR3 is TGCAGTGCTCTAACAGGGCCCTACGAGCAGTACTTC. It specifies CSALTGPYEQYF.

This clonotype showed up just a few times. The rearrangement uses TRBV2 and TRBJ2-7, with TRBD1 matching 10 bases. V lost 2 bases and J lost 6; bases outside the gene matches: 7. The CDR3 is 15 amino acids. Germline V lookup: CDR1 SNHLY, CDR2 FYNNEI. The CDR3 sequence is CASSETGQGTGEQYF. CDR3 coding DNA: TGTGCCAGCAGTGAAACGGGACAGGGGACGGGCGAGCAGTACTTC.

At least ten counts were recorded for this clonotype. The chain recombines TRBV6-1 with TRBJ2-3; D may be TRBD1 or TRBD2 (5 bases each). CDR3 length: 14 amino acids. The V gene lost 3 bases and the J gene lost 2 bases, with 9 bases spanning the gap. The germline V gene encodes CDR1 MNHNS and CDR2 SASEGT. CDR3 residues: CASSDRDHTDTQYF. CDR3 in DNA: TGTGCCAGCAGTGATCGGGACCACACAGATACGCAGTATTTT.

Ten or more counts support this clonotype. The gene calls are TRBV12-3 or TRBV12-4 and TRBJ2-1, with TRBD2 matching over 8 bases. The CDR3 length is 15 residues. J gave up 4 bases and V 6 bases, and 8 bases lay outside the gene matches. The CDR3 nucleotides read TGTGCCAGCAGCTACCTCGGGAGGGAGTACAATGAGCAGTTCTTC. Amino acids: CASSYLGREYNEQFF.

This chain uses TRBV20-1 with TRBJ1-5; D is unclear. This CDR3 is built from 15 residues. V was trimmed by 5 bases and J by 0 bases, leaving 14 bases between them. CDR1 is DFQATT and CDR2 is SNEGSKA in the germline V gene (reference sequence). The CDR3 protein is CSARLAEDSNQPQHF. The CDR3 nucleotides read TGCAGTGCTCGGTTAGCAGAAGATAGCAATCAGCCCCAGCATTTT.

This clonotype was observed many times. The chain couples TRBV6-5 to TRBJ2-3, with a tentative D call TRBD2 (6 bases). Trimming took 6 bases from V and 1 from J, leaving 11 bases between them. The CDR3 is 14 amino acids. Germline values: CDR1 MNHEY, CDR2 SVGAGI. In nucleotides, the CDR3 is TGTGCCAGCAGAACTAGCATCGGCACAGATACGCAGTATTTT. It encodes CASRTSIGTDTQYF.

This chain joins TRBV6-5 and TRBJ2-1; 10 bases align to TRBD1. With 5 bases clipped from V and 15 bases from J, the junction kept 10 bases outside the gene matches. Germline values: CDR1 MNHEY, CDR2 SVGAGI. CDR3 length: 13 residues. This CDR3 reads CASSGPGTGDRFF. In DNA form, the CDR3 reads TGTGCCAGCAGTGGTCCCGGGACAGGGGACAGGTTCTTC.

This clonotype was recorded at least ten times. V usage is TRBV7-6 and J usage is TRBJ2-7; TRBD2 matches at 10 bases. V lost 1 base and J lost 2; bases outside the gene matches: 2. CDR3 length equals 15 residues. Germline assignment: CDR1 SGHVS and CDR2 FNYEAQ. CDR3 nucleotides: TGTGCCAGCAGCTTAGGAGCGGGAGGGCCCTACGAGCAGTACTTC. The encoded protein is CASSLGAGGPYEQYF. Combining the CDR3 with reference TRBV7-6 and TRBJ2-7 gives the whole variable domain GAGVSQSPRYKVTKRGQDVALRCDPISGHVSLYWYRQALGQGPEFLTYFNYEAQQDKSGLPNDRFSAERPEGSISTLTIQRTEQRDSAMYRCASSLGAGGPYEQYFGPGTRLTVT.

As regards this clonotype: A much larger clone is a single base away; this may be a read error. V gene TRBV6-1 combines with J gene TRBJ2-1, with 10 bases that match TRBD2. Germline lookup yields CDR1 MNHNS and CDR2 SASEGT. V shed 2 bases and J 11 bases; nucleotides not matched to a gene: 9. The CDR3 consists of 15 residues. The CDR3 region has the DNA TGTGCCAGCAGTGAACTGGGACTAGCGTATGGTCAGCAGTTCTTC. As protein: CASSELGLAYGQQFF.